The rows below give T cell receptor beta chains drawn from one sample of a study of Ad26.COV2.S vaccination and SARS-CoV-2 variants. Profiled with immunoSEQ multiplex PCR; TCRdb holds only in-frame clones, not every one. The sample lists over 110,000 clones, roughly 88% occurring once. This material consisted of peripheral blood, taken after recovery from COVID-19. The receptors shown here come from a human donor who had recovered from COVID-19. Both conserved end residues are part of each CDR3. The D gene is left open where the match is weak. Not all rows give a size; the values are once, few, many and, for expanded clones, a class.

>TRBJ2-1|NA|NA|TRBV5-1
CASSLSGHEQFF
TGCGCCAGCAGCTTGAGTGGCCATGAGCAGTTCTTC
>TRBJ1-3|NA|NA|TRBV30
CAWDTGTGNTIYF
TGTGCCTGGGATACAGGGACTGGAAACACCATATATTTT
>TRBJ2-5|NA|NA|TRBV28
CASSPVPRGETQYF
TGTGCCAGCAGCCCGGTCCCCCGAGGAGAGACCCAGTACTTC
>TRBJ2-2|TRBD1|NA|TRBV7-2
CASSLTGAGELFF
TGTGCCAGCAGCTTGACAGGGGCCGGGGAGCTGTTTTTT
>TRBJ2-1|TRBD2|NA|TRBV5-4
CASSWGGERGYNEQFF
TGTGCCAGCAGCTGGGGGGGCGAGCGGGGGTACAATGAGCAGTTCTTC
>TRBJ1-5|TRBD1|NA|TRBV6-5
CASRRDRGGNQPQHF
TGTGCCAGCAGGAGGGACAGGGGAGGCAATCAGCCCCAGCATTTT
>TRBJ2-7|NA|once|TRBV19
CASSIGGRKDEQYF
TGTGCCAGTAGTATAGGAGGGCGCAAAGACGAGCAGTACTTC
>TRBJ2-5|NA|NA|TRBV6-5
CATGLGYETQYF
TGTGCCACCGGCCTGGGTTATGAGACCCAGTACTTC
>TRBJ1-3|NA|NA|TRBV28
CASRAGLTNTIYF
TGTGCCAGCAGAGCGGGACTAACAAACACCATATATTTT
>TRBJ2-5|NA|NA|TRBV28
CASSLVGETQYF
TGTGCCAGCAGTTTGGTGGGGGAGACCCAGTACTTC
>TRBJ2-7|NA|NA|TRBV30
CAWIRVGVVEQYF
TGTGCCTGGATCAGAGTAGGGGTGGTCGAGCAGTACTTC
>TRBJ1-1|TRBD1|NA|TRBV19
CASSQGQGYTEAFF
TGTGCCAGTAGTCAGGGACAGGGTTACACTGAAGCTTTCTTT
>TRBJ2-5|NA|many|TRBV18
CASSPGGGETQYF
TGTGCCAGCTCACCGGGAGGAGGGGAGACCCAGTACTTC
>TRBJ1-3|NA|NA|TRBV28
CASSVGAADRNTIYF
TGTGCCAGCAGTGTAGGGGCCGCGGATAGAAACACCATATATTTT
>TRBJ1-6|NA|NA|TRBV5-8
CASQRWESASPLHF
TGTGCCTCTCAGCGATGGGAATCCGCTTCACCCCTCCACTTT
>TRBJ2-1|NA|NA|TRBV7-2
CASRLRNEQFF
TGTGCCAGCAGGCTAAGGAATGAGCAGTTCTTC
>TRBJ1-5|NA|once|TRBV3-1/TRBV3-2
CASSQDFQVNQPQHF
TGTGCCAGCAGCCAAGATTTTCAGGTCAATCAGCCCCAGCATTTT
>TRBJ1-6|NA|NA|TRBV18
CASSPGDGPLTSNSPLHF
TGTGCCAGCTCACCCGGTGACGGTCCTCTTACCTCCAATTCACCCCTCCACTTT
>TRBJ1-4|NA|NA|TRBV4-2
CASSWGGEKLFF
TGTGCCAGCAGCTGGGGCGGCGAAAAACTGTTTTTT
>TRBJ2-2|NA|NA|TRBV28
CASILSANTGELFF
TGTGCCAGCATCCTTAGTGCGAACACCGGGGAGCTGTTTTTT
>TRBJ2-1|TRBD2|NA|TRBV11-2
CASSPWTSGINEQFF
TGTGCCAGCAGTCCCTGGACTAGCGGAATCAATGAGCAGTTCTTC
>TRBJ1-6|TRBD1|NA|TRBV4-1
CASSQGQGPNSPLHF
TGCGCCAGCAGCCAAGGACAGGGGCCCAATTCACCCCTCCACTTT
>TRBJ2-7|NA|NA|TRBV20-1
CSASSGALDEQYF
TGCAGTGCTAGTTCGGGGGCGCTTGACGAGCAGTACTTC
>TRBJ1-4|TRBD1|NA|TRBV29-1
CSVQQGYRLFF
TGCAGCGTTCAACAGGGGTATAGACTGTTTTTT
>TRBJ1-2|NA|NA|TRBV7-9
CASSPLNEAAANYGYTF
TGTGCCAGCAGCCCCCTAAATGAGGCAGCCGCTAACTATGGCTACACCTTC
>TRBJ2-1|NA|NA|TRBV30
CAWSAIGSHEQFF
TGTGCCTGGTCAGCGATCGGGTCTCATGAGCAGTTCTTC
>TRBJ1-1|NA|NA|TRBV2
CASSRGEMTEAFF
TGTGCCAGTAGTAGGGGCGAGATGACTGAAGCTTTCTTT
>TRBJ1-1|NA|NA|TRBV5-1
CASSLQITNTEAFF
TGCGCCAGCAGCTTACAGATTACGAACACTGAAGCTTTCTTT
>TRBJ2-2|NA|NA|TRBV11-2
CASSLVLGPGGELFF
TGTGCCAGCAGCTTAGTCCTCGGCCCGGGCGGGGAGCTGTTTTTT
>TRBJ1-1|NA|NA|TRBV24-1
CATSSRGEAFF
TGTGCCACCAGTTCTAGGGGGGAAGCTTTCTTT
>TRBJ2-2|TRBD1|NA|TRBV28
CASRRGGYTGELFF
TGTGCCAGTCGCCGAGGGGGCTACACCGGGGAGCTGTTTTTT
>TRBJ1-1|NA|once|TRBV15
CATSRAGETEAFF
TGTGCCACCAGCAGGGCAGGGGAAACTGAAGCTTTCTTT
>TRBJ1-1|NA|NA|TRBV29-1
CSVDSNTEAFF
TGCAGCGTAGACTCGAACACTGAAGCTTTCTTT
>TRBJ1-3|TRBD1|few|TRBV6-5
CATSFGQGKDTIYF
TGTGCCACTTCTTTCGGACAGGGGAAAGACACCATATATTTT
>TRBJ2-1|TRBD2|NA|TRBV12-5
CASGSHLSGGAYEQFF
TGTGCTAGTGGTTCCCACCTTAGCGGGGGGGCCTATGAGCAGTTCTTC